The 10 T cell receptor beta chains below come from one sample, sequenced in a study of blood T cells in healthy people across ages. Together with a sample-barcoded 5' primer, a J-beta primer mix was included in a second PCR lasting roughly 6 to 12 cycles. TCRdb redid the calling of the 5' RACE reads with MiXCR, one entry per CDR3 protein. The sample records about a million distinct CDR3 sequences, less than 45% being singletons. Sequences were obtained from blood. These receptor sequences come from a man between 18 and 35 years old in good health.

For the CDR3, the DNA is TGTGCCAGCAGGACGACTAGATTTCAGACCCAGTACTTC. As protein: CASRTTRFQTQYF. This chain links TRBV11-2 with TRBJ2-7, with D possibly being TRBD2 (6 bases). Matching the DNA end better, TRBJ2-5 makes the J call doubtful. Germline values: CDR1 SGHAT, CDR2 FQNNGV. The CDR3 runs to 13 residues.

With regard to this clonotype: One end of the junction fails to match germline, which may point to a read error. V usage is TRBV4-3 and J usage is TRBJ2-1; 11 bases are shared with TRBD2. Germline V gene sequence: CDR1 LGHNA, CDR2 YSLEER. The CDR3 extends over 18 amino acids. In nucleotides, the CDR3 is TGCGCCAGCAGCCAAGAAGGTCCTAGCGGGGGGTCCTACAATGCGCAGTTCTTC. As protein: CASSQEGPSGGSYNAQFF.

CDR3 sequence reads: CASSFKGHNEQFF. The CDR3 DNA follows: TGTGCCAGCAGTTTTAAAGGGCACAATGAGCAGTTCTTC. The chain joins TRBV12-3 or TRBV12-4 to TRBJ2-1, with D unclear. The CDR3 consists of 13 residues. The ends were cut back, 3 bases at V and 5 bases at J, with 8 bases in the middle.

This rearrangement joins TRBV6-5 to TRBJ2-5; D may be TRBD1 or TRBD2 (5 bases each). The CDR3 is 17 amino acids. The ends were cut back, 2 bases at V and 4 bases at J, with 20 bases in the middle. Looked up from germline, CDR1 is MNHEY and CDR2 is SVGAGI. The CDR3 DNA sequence: TGTGCCAGCAGTTACAAGCGAGGGGAGAATCCAAGAGAGACCCAGTACTTC. As protein: CASSYKRGENPRETQYF.

Ten or more counts support this clonotype. The rearrangement links TRBV10-3 to TRBJ1-4; no definite D call. Germline loops: CDR1 ENHRY, CDR2 SYGVKD. This CDR3 is 14 amino acids long. Between the trimmed V and J ends, which lost 2 bases and 7 bases, there was a span of 11 bases. In nucleotides, the CDR3 is TGTGCCATCAGTGAGGGCGTCAGGAGTGAAAAACTGTTTTTT. It yields the protein CAISEGVRSEKLFF.

This clonotype was seen a few times. The chain has TRBV4-1 and TRBJ1-1, with 9 bases aligning to TRBD1. The germline gives CDR1 MGHRA, CDR2 YSYEKL. This CDR3 is built from 15 residues. V shed 1 base and J 5 bases; nucleotides not matched to a gene: 5. DNA of the CDR3: TGCGCCAGCAGCCAAGCTCGGACAGGGGAGACTGAAGCTTTCTTT. It codes for CASSQARTGETEAFF.

This clonotype has more than one count but fewer than ten. The chain combines TRBV4-2 with TRBJ1-4; TRBD1 aligns across 8 bases. With V trimmed by 3 bases and J by 6 bases, 6 bases remained unmatched. The CDR3 totals 15 residues. Germline V gives CDR1 LGHNA, CDR2 YNFKEQ. CDR3 sequence: CASSQDRVLYEKLFF. The CDR3 DNA follows: TGTGCCAGCAGCCAGGACAGGGTGCTATATGAAAAACTGTTTTTT.

This clonotype has just a few counts. V and J are TRBV4-1 and TRBJ2-1; 7 nucleotides match TRBD1. The CDR3 loop spans 12 amino acids. After removal of 4 bases from V and 13 bases from J, the junction contained 7 bases not matched to a gene. Germline CDR1 reads MGHRA; CDR2 reads YSYEKL. Here the CDR3 reads CASSPRQGYQFF. For the CDR3, the DNA is TGCGCCAGCAGCCCCCGACAGGGTTATCAGTTCTTC.

This clonotype appeared a few times. The chain couples TRBV30 to TRBJ1-2; the D gene is possibly TRBD1 (6 bases). The CDR3 spans 13 residues. The V end was cut by 5 bases, the J end by 5 bases, with 15 bases between. Germline CDR1 and CDR2: GTSNPN and SVGIG (reference sequence). CDR3 sequence reads: CAWVRDTLYGYTF. The DNA of the CDR3 is TGTGCCTGGGTCCGGGACACCCTGTATGGCTACACCTTC.

This chain uses TRBV5-1 with TRBJ2-7, with 8 nucleotides matching TRBD1. This CDR3 has 14 amino acids. In germline, CDR1 is SGHRS, CDR2 YFSETQ. Losses at the gene ends were 3 bases for V and 4 bases for J; bases not matched to a gene: 6. CDR3 sequence (DNA): TGCGCCAGCAGCTCCCGGACAGGGCGGTACGAGCAGTACTTC. This translates into CASSSRTGRYEQYF.